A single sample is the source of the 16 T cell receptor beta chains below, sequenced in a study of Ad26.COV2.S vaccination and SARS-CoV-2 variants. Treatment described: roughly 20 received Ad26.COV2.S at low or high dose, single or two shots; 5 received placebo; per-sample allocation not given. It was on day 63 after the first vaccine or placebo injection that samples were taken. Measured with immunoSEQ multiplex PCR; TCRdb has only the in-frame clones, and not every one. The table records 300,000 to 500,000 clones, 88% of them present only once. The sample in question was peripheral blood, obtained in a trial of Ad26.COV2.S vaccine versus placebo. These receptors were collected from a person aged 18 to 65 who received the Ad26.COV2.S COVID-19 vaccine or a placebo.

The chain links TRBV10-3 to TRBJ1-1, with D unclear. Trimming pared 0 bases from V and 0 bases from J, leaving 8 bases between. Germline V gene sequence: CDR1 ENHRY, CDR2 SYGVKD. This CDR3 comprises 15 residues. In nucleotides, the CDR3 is TGTGCCATCAGTGAGTCGATAGCTGTGAACACTGAAGCTTTCTTT. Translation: CAISESIAVNTEAFF.

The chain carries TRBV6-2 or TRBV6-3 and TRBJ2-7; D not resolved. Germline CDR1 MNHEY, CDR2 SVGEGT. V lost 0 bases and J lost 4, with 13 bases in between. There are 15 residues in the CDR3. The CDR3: CASSYSGRGVYEQYF. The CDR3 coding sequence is TGTGCCAGCAGTTACTCAGGTCGCGGAGTGTACGAGCAGTACTTC.

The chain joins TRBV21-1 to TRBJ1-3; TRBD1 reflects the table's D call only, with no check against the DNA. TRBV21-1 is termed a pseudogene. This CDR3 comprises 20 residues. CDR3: CASTKPGLLTTGHSGNTIYF. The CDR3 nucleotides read TGTGCCAGCACCAAACCCGGATTACTAACCACAGGCCACTCTGGAAACACCATATATTTT.

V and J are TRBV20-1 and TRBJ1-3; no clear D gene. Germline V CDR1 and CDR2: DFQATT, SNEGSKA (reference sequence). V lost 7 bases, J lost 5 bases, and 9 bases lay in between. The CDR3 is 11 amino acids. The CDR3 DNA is TGCAGTGTTATCATCCGAAACACCATATATTTT. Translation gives CSVIIRNTIYF.

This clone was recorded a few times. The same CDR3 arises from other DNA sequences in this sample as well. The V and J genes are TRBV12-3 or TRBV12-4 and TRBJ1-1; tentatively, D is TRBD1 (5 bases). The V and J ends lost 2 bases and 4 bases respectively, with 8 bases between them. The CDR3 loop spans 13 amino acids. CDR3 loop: CASSLQGSTEAFF. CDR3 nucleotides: TGTGCCAGCAGTTTACAGGGCTCCACTGAAGCTTTCTTT.

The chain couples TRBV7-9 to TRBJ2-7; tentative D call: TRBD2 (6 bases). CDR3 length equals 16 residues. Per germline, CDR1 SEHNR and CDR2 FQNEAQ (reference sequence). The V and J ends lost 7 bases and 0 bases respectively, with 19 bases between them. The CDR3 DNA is TGTGCCAGCACTCGGCGGGGTGGCATTAGCTCCTACGAGCAGTACTTC. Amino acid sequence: CASTRRGGISSYEQYF.

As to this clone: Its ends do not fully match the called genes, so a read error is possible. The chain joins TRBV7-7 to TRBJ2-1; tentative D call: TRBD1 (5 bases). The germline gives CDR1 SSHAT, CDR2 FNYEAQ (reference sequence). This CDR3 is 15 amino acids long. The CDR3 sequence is CASSLDSQLHNEQFF. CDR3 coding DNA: TGTGCTAGCAGCCTAGACAGCCAACTCCACAATGAGCAGTTCTTC.

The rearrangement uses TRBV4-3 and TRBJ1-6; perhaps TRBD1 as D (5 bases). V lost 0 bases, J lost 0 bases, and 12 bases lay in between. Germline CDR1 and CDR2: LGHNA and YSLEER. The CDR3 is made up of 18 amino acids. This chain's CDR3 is CASSQDTGVSSYNSPLHF. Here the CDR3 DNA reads TGCGCCAGCAGCCAAGATACGGGGGTCAGCTCCTATAATTCACCCCTCCACTTT.

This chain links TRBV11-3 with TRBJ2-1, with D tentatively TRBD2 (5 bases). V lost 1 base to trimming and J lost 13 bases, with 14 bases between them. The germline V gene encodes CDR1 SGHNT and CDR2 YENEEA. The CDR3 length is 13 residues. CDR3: CASSLGGLSRQFF. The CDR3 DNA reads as TGTGCCAGCAGCTTAGGAGGGCTCAGTCGACAGTTCTTC.

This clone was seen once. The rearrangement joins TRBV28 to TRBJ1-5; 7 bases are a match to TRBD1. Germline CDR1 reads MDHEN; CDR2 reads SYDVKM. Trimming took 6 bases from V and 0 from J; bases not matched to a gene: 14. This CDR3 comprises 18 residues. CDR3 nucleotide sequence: TGTGCCAGCAGCCGCAGAAGGACAGGAGTGAATAGCAATCAGCCCCAGCATTTT. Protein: CASSRRRTGVNSNQPQHF.

CDR3 in amino acids: CASSPRTGGNIQYF. CDR3 nucleotides: TGTGCCAGCAGCCCCCGGACCGGCGGAAACATTCAGTACTTC. The chain is built from TRBV3-1 (or the pseudogene TRBV3-2) and TRBJ2-4; the D is unclear. The germline CDR1 and CDR2 sequences are LGHDT and YNNKEL (reference sequence). The CDR3 contains 14 residues. Trimming pared 4 bases from V and 6 bases from J, leaving 13 bases between.

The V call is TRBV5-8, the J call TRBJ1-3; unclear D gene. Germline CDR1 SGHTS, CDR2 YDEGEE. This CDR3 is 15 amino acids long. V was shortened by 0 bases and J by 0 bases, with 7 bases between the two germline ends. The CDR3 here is CASSLVAYSGNTIYF. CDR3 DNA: TGTGCCAGCAGCTTGGTGGCTTACTCTGGAAACACCATATATTTT. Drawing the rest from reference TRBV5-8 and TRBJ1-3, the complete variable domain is EAGVTQSPTHLIKTRGQQATLRCSPISGHTSVYWYQQALGLGLQFLLWYDEGEERNRGNFPPRFSGRQFPNYSSELNVNALELEDSALYLCASSLVAYSGNTIYFGEGSWLTVV.

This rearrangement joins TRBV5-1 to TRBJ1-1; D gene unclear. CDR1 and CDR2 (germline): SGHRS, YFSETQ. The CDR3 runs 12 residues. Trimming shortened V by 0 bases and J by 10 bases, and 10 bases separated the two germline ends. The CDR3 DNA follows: TGCGCCAGCAGCTTGGCGCAGACGGGAGCTTTCTTT. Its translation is CASSLAQTGAFF.

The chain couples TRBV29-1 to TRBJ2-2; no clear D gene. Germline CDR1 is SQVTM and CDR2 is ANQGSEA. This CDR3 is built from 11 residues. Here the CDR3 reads CSRTNTGELFF. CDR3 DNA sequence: TGCAGTCGGACGAACACCGGGGAGCTGTTTTTT.

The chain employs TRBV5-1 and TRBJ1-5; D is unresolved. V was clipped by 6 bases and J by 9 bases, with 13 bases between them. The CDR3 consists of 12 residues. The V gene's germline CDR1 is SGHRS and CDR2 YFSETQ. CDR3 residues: CASIYTQGPQHF. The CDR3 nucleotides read TGCGCCAGCATATACACCCAAGGGCCCCAGCATTTT.

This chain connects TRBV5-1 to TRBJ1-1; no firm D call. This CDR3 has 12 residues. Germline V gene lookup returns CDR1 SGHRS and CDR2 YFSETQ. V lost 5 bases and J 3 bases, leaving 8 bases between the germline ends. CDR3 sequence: CASSNGDTEAFF. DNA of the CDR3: TGCGCCAGCAGTAACGGCGACACTGAAGCTTTCTTT. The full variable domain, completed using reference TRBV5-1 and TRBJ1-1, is KAGVTQTPRYLIKTRGQQVTLSCSPISGHRSVSWYQQTPGQGLQFLFEYFSETQRNKGNFPGRFSGRQFSNSRSEMNVSTLELGDSALYLCASSNGDTEAFFGQGTRLTVV.